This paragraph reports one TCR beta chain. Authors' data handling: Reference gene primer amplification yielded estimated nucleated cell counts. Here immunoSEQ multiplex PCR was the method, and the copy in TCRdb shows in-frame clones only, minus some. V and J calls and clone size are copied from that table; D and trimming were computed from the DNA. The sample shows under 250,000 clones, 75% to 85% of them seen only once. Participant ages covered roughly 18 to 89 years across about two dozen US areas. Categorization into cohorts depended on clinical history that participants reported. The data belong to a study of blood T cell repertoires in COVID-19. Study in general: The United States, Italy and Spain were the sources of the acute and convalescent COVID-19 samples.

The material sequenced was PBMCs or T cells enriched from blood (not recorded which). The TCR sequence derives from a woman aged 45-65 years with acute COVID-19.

CDR3 region: CASSLGAAGGIYGYTF. The CDR3, as DNA: TGTGCCAGCAGCTTAGGGGCAGCAGGGGGGATTTATGGCTACACCTTC. This chain connects TRBV11-2 to TRBJ1-2, with 7 bases identical to TRBD1. The V and J ends lost 1 base and 5 bases, in that order; junction bases with no gene match: 10. The CDR3 has 16 amino acids. Germline lookup yields CDR1 SGHAT and CDR2 FQNNGV.